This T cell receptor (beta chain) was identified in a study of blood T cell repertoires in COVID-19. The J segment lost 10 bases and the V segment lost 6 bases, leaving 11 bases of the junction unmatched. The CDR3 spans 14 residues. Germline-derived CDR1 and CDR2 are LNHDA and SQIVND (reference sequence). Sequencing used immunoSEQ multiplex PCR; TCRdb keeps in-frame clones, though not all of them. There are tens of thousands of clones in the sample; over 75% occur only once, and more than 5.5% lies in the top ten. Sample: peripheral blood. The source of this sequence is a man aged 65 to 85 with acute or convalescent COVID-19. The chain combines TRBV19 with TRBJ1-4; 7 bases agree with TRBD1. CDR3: CASRRTTGTVKLFF. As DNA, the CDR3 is TGTGCCAGTAGGCGGACGACAGGGACGGTAAAACTGTTTTTT.